The sequence of this TCR beta chain was determined in a study of Tregs in tolerant kidney transplant recipients. The wider study: Antibodies separated recipient from donor cells.

Method: immunoSEQ multiplex PCR; TCRdb's copy keeps in-frame clones and lacks some. The sample yields roughly 40,000 clones, less than 97% seen once. As for this clone: Antigen: not known.

CDR1 is MGHRA and CDR2 is YSYEKL in the germline V gene. This CDR3 has 15 amino acids. Trimming shortened V by 2 bases and J by 2 bases, and 13 bases separated the two germline ends. The clonotype originates from a human donor in good health. The chain uses TRBV4-1 and TRBJ2-7, with TRBD1 as a possible D gene (6 bases). The sequenced sample was Tregs from blood cultured with allogeneic cells. CDR3 residues: CASSQLRGIAYEQYF. DNA for the CDR3: TGCGCCAGCAGCCAACTTAGGGGGATCGCCTACGAGCAGTACTTC.